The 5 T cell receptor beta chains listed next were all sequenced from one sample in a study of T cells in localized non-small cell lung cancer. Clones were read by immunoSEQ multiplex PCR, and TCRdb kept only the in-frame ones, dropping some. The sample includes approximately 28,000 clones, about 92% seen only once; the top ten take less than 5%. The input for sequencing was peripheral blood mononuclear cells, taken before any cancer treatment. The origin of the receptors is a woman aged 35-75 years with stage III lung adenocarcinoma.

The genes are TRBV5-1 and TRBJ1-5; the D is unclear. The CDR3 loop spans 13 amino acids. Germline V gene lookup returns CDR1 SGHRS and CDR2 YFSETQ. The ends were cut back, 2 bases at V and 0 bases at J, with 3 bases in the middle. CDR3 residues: CASSFDSNQPQHF. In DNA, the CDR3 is TGCGCCAGCAGCTTTGATAGCAATCAGCCCCAGCATTTT. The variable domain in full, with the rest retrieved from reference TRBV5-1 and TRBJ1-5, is KAGVTQTPRYLIKTRGQQVTLSCSPISGHRSVSWYQQTPGQGLQFLFEYFSETQRNKGNFPGRFSGRQFSNSRSEMNVSTLELGDSALYLCASSFDSNQPQHFGDGTRLSIL.

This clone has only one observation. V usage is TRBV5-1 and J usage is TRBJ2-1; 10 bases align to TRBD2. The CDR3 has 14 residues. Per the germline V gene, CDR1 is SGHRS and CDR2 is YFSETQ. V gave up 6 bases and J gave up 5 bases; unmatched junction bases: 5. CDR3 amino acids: CASTLAGGNNEQFF. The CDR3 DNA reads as TGCGCCAGCACCTTAGCGGGGGGTAACAATGAGCAGTTCTTC.

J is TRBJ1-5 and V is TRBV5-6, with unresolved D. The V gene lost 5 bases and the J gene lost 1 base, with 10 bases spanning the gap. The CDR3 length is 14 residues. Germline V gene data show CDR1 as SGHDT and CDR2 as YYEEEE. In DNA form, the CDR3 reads TGTGCCAGCAGTTCTATTAGGAGCAATCAGCCCCAGCATTTT. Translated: CASSSIRSNQPQHF. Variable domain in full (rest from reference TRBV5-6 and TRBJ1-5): DAGVTQSPTHLIKTRGQQVTLRCSPKSGHDTVSWYQQALGQGPQFIFQYYEEEERQRGNFPDRFSGHQFPNYSSELNVNALLLGDSALYLCASSSIRSNQPQHFGDGTRLSIL.

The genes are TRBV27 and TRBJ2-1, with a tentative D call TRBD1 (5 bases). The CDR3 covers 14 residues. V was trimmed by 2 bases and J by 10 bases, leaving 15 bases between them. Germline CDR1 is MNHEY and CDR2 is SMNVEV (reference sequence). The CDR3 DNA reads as TGTGCCAGCAGTTTAGGGGCGGAGCGCAGGGAGCAGTTCTTC. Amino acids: CASSLGAERREQFF.

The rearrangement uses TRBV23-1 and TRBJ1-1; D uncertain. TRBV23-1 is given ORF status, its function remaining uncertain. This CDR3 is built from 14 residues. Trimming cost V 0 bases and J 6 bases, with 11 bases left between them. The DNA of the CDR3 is TGCGCCAGCAGTCAATCATGCGGGGATCCTGAAGCTTTCTTT. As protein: CASSQSCGDPEAFF.